This is a list of T cell receptor beta chains from one sample in a study of T cell responses to AZD1222 COVID-19 vaccine. Data came from immunoSEQ multiplex PCR; TCRdb stores just in-frame clones and leaves some out. The sample includes approximately 110,000 clones, over 75% seen only once; the top ten take around 10%. This specimen was peripheral blood, taken on day 0 of AZD1222 vaccination. The receptors were sampled from an adult in good health. The CDR3 runs from the conserved cysteine through the conserved F or W. D genes are given only for firm matches. Not every row has a clone size; where given, it reads once, few, many or a size class.

v_gene	abundance	j_gene	d_gene	CDR3nt	CDR3aa
TRBV5-3	NA	TRBJ1-5	NA	TGTGCCAGACGACGGCTTCGTGGGACAAGAAGCAATCAGCCCCAGCATTTT	CARRRLRGTRSNQPQHF
TRBV4-3	NA	TRBJ2-5	TRBD2	TGCGCCAGCAGCCATGGGGTAGCGGGGGGGGTGGTGTACTTC	CASSHGVAGGVVYF
TRBV12-3/TRBV12-4	once	TRBJ1-2	NA	TGTGCCAGCACCTATAGGAACTATGGCTACACCTTC	CASTYRNYGYTF
TRBV19	NA	TRBJ1-1	TRBD1	TGTGCCAGTAGCCGGGGACAGCTGAACACTGAAGCTTTCTTT	CASSRGQLNTEAFF
TRBV19	NA	TRBJ2-7	NA	TGTGCCAGTAGTCCAGGGGCCCCCTACGAGCAGTACTTC	CASSPGAPYEQYF
TRBV4-3	NA	TRBJ2-1	TRBD2	TGCGCCAGCAGCCAAGCTAGCGGGAGGGCTGCCTACAATGAGCAGTTCTTC	CASSQASGRAAYNEQFF
TRBV4-1	NA	TRBJ2-7	TRBD2	TGCGCCAGCAGCCGCAGCGGGGGGGCTTCCTACGAGCAGTACTTC	CASSRSGGASYEQYF
TRBV6-4	few	TRBJ1-2	TRBD1	TGTGCCAGCAGTGACTGGAGCAGGGGGCCCTACTATGGCTACACCTTC	CASSDWSRGPYYGYTF
TRBV7-2	NA	TRBJ2-4	NA	TGTGCCAGCAGCTTAGCGGCAAGGACAAACATAGCCAAAAACATTCAGTACTTC	CASSLAARTNIAKNIQYF
TRBV4-1	NA	TRBJ1-1	NA	TGCGCCAGCAGCCAAGACTTATTTACTGAAGCTTTCTTT	CASSQDLFTEAFF
TRBV5-1	NA	TRBJ1-2	NA	TGCGCCAGCAGCTTAAGCGGGACAATGTATGGCTACACCTTC	CASSLSGTMYGYTF
TRBV19	NA	TRBJ2-1	NA	TGTGCCAGTAGTATGAAAGGCAGCAGCTCCTACAATGAGCAGTTCTTC	CASSMKGSSSYNEQFF
TRBV27	NA	TRBJ1-2	NA	TGTGCCAGCAAGAAAGGGGGGGACTATGGCTACACCTTC	CASKKGGDYGYTF
TRBV27	NA	TRBJ2-4	NA	TGTGCCAGCAGTTTACCTCTGGACTTC	CASSLPLDF
TRBV28	NA	TRBJ2-7	NA	TGTGCCAGCAGTTTACCTCTTTTCTACGAGCAGTACTTC	CASSLPLFYEQYF
TRBV19	NA	TRBJ2-5	NA	TGTGCCAGTAGTTTTGGGGGAGGCCAAGAGACCCAGTACTTC	CASSFGGGQETQYF
TRBV19	NA	TRBJ2-5	NA	TGTGCCAGTAGTATTTACGGGGCCGGGGAAGAGACCCAGTACTTC	CASSIYGAGEETQYF
TRBV9	NA	TRBJ2-7	NA	TGTGCCAGCAGCGTAGGGGGCGGGACATCCTACGAGCAGTACTTC	CASSVGGGTSYEQYF
TRBV4-3	NA	TRBJ2-2	NA	TGCGCCAGCAGCCAGAGGGTGGCGAACACCGGGGAGCTGTTTTTT	CASSQRVANTGELFF
TRBV11-3	NA	TRBJ2-1	TRBD2	TGTGCCAGCAGCTTAGGCGGGGGGGCCTTCCGGTACAATGAGCAGTTCTTC	CASSLGGGAFRYNEQFF